These 19 T cell receptor beta chains were all obtained from the same sample, sequenced in a study of persistence of HIV-infected CD4 T cells. No antigen has been identified for these receptors. Sequencing used immunoSEQ version 4 in survey mode. Here immunoSEQ multiplex PCR was the method, and the copy in TCRdb shows in-frame clones only, minus some. This sample has approximately 65,000 clones, with under 80% found just once. Overlapping HIV-1 Gag 15-mer peptides at approximately 1 ug per peptide per mL were used. Memory cells lacking CD40L and CD69 with high CD45RO were sorted. The material was CD4+ T cells sorted from PBMCs after roughly 18-hour stimulation, obtained from a patient who received antiretroviral therapy. The receptors stem from an adult man with HIV who was CMV-seropositive.

The chain recombines TRBV24-1 with TRBJ1-2, with TRBD1 as a possible D gene (5 bases). The CDR3 spans 15 residues. Germline V gene sequence: CDR1 KGHDR, CDR2 SFDVKD. The V end was cut by 2 bases, the J end by 0 bases, with 9 bases between. This chain's CDR3 is CATSDWDGTNYGYTF. CDR3 nucleotides: TGTGCCACCAGTGATTGGGACGGAACTAACTATGGCTACACCTTC.

The chain employs TRBV3-1 (or the pseudogene TRBV3-2) and TRBJ1-1; a possible D gene is TRBD1 (5 bases). The CDR3 runs to 15 residues. In germline, CDR1 is LGHDT, CDR2 YNNKEL (reference sequence). The ends were cut back, 4 bases at V and 5 bases at J, with 17 bases in the middle. The DNA for the CDR3 is TGTGCCAGCAGCCCCTACAGGACGGGAGAGACTGAAGCTTTCTTT. It translates to CASSPYRTGETEAFF.

The chain joins TRBV10-3 to TRBJ1-1; D ambiguous. The CDR3 length is 11 residues. V lost 5 bases and J lost 8, with 9 bases in between. CDR1 is ENHRY and CDR2 is SYGVKD in the germline V gene. As DNA, the CDR3 is TGTGCCATCAGTTCTACTATCGAAGCTTTCTTT. It yields the protein CAISSTIEAFF.

The gene calls are TRBV27 and TRBJ2-7, with 10 bases that match TRBD1. Germline V gene data show CDR1 as MNHEY and CDR2 as SMNVEV (reference sequence). Losses at the gene ends were 6 bases for V and 2 bases for J; bases not matched to a gene: 4. This CDR3 is 14 amino acids long. CDR3 amino acids: CASRIGTGAYEQYF. The CDR3 DNA follows: TGTGCCAGCAGGATCGGGACAGGGGCCTACGAGCAGTACTTC.

The chain links TRBV3-1 (or the pseudogene TRBV3-2) to TRBJ2-6, with D perhaps matching TRBD1 or TRBD2 (5 bases each). Germline-derived CDR1 and CDR2 are LGHDT and YNNKEL (reference sequence). V was clipped by 4 bases and J by 0 bases, with 7 bases between them. CDR3 length equals 15 residues. This CDR3 is CASSRGNSGANVLTF. CDR3 coding DNA: TGTGCCAGCAGCCGGGGGAACTCTGGGGCCAACGTCCTGACTTTC.

The chain links TRBV27 to TRBJ2-3; D is unresolved. The V gene's germline CDR1 is MNHEY and CDR2 SMNVEV (reference sequence). This CDR3 comprises 15 residues. Trimming pared 6 bases from V and 2 bases from J, leaving 15 bases between. In nucleotides, the CDR3 is TGTGCCAGCAGCCAGACTTGGCAACACACAGATACGCAGTATTTT. Its protein is CASSQTWQHTDTQYF.

The chain carries TRBV2 and TRBJ1-4, with 7 positions matching TRBD1. CDR3 length: 15 residues. Trimming at V came to 6 bases and at J to 2 bases, leaving 6 bases not matched to a gene. Germline values: CDR1 SNHLY, CDR2 FYNNEI. CDR3 sequence: CASSKTGVTNEKLFF. The CDR3 nucleotides read TGTGCCAGCAGCAAAACAGGGGTTACTAATGAAAAACTGTTTTTT.

This rearrangement joins TRBV6-1 to TRBJ1-2; D call uncertain. Germline CDR1 and CDR2: MNHNS and SASEGT. The CDR3 is made up of 13 amino acids. Trimming cost V 5 bases and J 0 bases, with 7 bases left between them. The CDR3 DNA reads as TGTGCCAGCAGTTGGACCCCTAACTATGGCTACACCTTC. Translating gives CASSWTPNYGYTF.

This chain links TRBV12-3 or TRBV12-4 with TRBJ1-5; D not resolved. V lost 2 bases and J 4 bases, leaving 6 bases between the germline ends. The CDR3 has 13 residues. The CDR3 coding sequence is TGTGCCAGCAGTTTATCTCAGAATCAGCCCCAGCATTTT. Translating gives CASSLSQNQPQHF.

V is TRBV6-6 and J is TRBJ2-2; D remains unclear. Trimming left V 6 bases short and J 0 bases short, with 8 bases between. This CDR3 has 14 residues. CDR1 and CDR2 from the germline V gene are MNHNY and SVGAGI (reference sequence). CDR3 loop: CASRGIPNTGELFF. The DNA of the CDR3 is TGTGCCAGCAGGGGGATCCCGAACACCGGGGAGCTGTTTTTT.

Details on this clone: A read error may produce the germline difference seen at one junction end. This chain links TRBV6-1 with TRBJ1-4, with D perhaps TRBD1 (6 bases). The CDR3 has 15 residues. Germline CDR1 MNHNS, CDR2 SASEGT. The CDR3 DNA sequence: TGTGCCAGCAGTGAAGAAGAGCTACAGGGTGCGCCTTCGGTTTTT. Encoded protein: CASSEEELQGAPSVF.

The genes are TRBV19 and TRBJ2-2; 9 bases map to TRBD2. The CDR3 length is 14 residues. CDR1 is LNHDA and CDR2 is SQIVND in the germline V gene (reference sequence). With V trimmed by 10 bases and J by 3 bases, 6 bases remained unmatched. The chain's CDR3 is CATSGGRYTGELFF. The CDR3, as DNA: TGTGCCACCAGCGGGGGGCGCTACACCGGGGAGCTGTTTTTT. Full variable domain (outside the CDR3, taken from reference TRBV19 and TRBJ2-2): DGGITQSPKYLFRKEGQNVTLSCEQNLNHDAMYWYRQDPGQGLRLIYYSQIVNDFQKGDIAEGYSVSREKKESFPLTVTSAQKNPTAFYLCATSGGRYTGELFFGEGSRLTVL.

This clone was seen once. V gene TRBV6-5 combines with J gene TRBJ1-5, with D tentatively TRBD1 (5 bases). V shed 6 bases and J shed 0 bases, with 12 bases lying between them. Per germline, CDR1 MNHEY and CDR2 SVGAGI. There are 15 residues in the CDR3. This chain's CDR3 is CASRGRSNSNQPQHF. The CDR3 region has the DNA TGTGCCAGCAGGGGACGTTCGAATAGCAATCAGCCCCAGCATTTT.

The chain carries TRBV19 and TRBJ1-2, with D uncertain. Germline loops: CDR1 LNHDA, CDR2 SQIVND (reference sequence). The CDR3 extends over 12 amino acids. Deletions cut 6 bases from V and 2 bases from J, with 7 bases between. The CDR3 loop reads CASRTANYGYTF. For the CDR3, the DNA is TGTGCCAGTAGAACGGCCAACTATGGCTACACCTTC. Full variable domain (missing parts from reference TRBV19 and TRBJ1-2): DGGITQSPKYLFRKEGQNVTLSCEQNLNHDAMYWYRQDPGQGLRLIYYSQIVNDFQKGDIAEGYSVSREKKESFPLTVTSAQKNPTAFYLCASRTANYGYTFGSGTRLTVV.

The chain couples TRBV3-1 (or the pseudogene TRBV3-2) to TRBJ2-1, with 10 positions matching TRBD2. The V gene's germline CDR1 is LGHDT and CDR2 YNNKEL (reference sequence). J lost 7 bases, V lost 8 bases, and 8 bases had no gene match. CDR3 size: 14 residues. This chain's CDR3 is CASAEAGGRNEQFF. DNA for the CDR3: TGTGCCAGCGCGGAAGCGGGGGGGCGAAATGAGCAGTTCTTC.

This clone was counted between two and nine times. The V call is TRBV2, the J call TRBJ2-2, with D perhaps TRBD1 (6 bases). V gave up 7 bases and J gave up 5 bases, with 14 bases separating them. Germline loops: CDR1 SNHLY, CDR2 FYNNEI. There are 14 residues in the CDR3. The CDR3 protein is CASKGDRRTGELFF. The CDR3 DNA is TGTGCCAGCAAGGGGGACCGGAGGACCGGGGAGCTGTTTTTT.

This clone was detected a few times. The gene calls are TRBV3-1 (or the pseudogene TRBV3-2) and TRBJ1-6; D unclear. In germline, CDR1 is LGHDT, CDR2 YNNKEL (reference sequence). V was clipped by 0 bases and J by 9 bases, with 6 bases between them. The CDR3 spans 13 residues. CDR3 loop: CASSQEHGSPLHF. The CDR3 DNA reads as TGTGCCAGCAGCCAAGAGCATGGTTCACCCCTCCACTTT.

This clone was seen only once. The chain employs TRBV5-4 and TRBJ2-2, with TRBD1 as a possible D gene (5 bases). The V end lost 4 bases, the J end lost 3 bases, and 13 bases lay between the germline ends. The CDR3 sequence is 15 residues long. CDR1 is SGHNT and CDR2 is YYREEE in the germline V gene (reference sequence). CDR3 in amino acids: CASSPVGAHTGELFF. The CDR3 DNA reads TGTGCCAGCAGCCCTGTAGGGGCGCACACCGGGGAGCTGTTTTTT.

This chain links TRBV19 with TRBJ1-1; D may be TRBD1 (5 bases). Deletions cut 7 bases from V and 11 bases from J, with 20 bases between. This CDR3 is built from 13 residues. CDR1 and CDR2 (germline): LNHDA, SQIVND (reference sequence). For the CDR3, the DNA is TGTGCCAGTAAAGAGATAGGAGGGGAGAGGGCTTTCTTT. Amino acid sequence: CASKEIGGERAFF.